The rows below give T cell receptor beta chains drawn from one sample of a study of regulatory T cells in long-lasting Graves disease. From the multiplex PCR reads, TCRdb called clonotypes with MiXCR, one entry per CDR3 protein. The sample lists 300,000 to 400,000 distinct CDR3 sequences, about 19% occurring once. The sample in question was peripheral blood mononuclear cells (PBMCs), obtained when the disease was refractory, from a patient treated with antithyroid drugs. The receptors derive from a female donor with Graves disease. Both conserved end residues are part of each CDR3. Fields, in order: D gene, J gene, clone size, V gene, CDR3 protein, CDR3 DNA. D genes are given only for firm matches. Clone size is not always given. Where it is, it says once, few, many or a class for expanded clones.

D: TRBD1; J: TRBJ2-2; size: few; V: TRBV6-1; CDR3: CASRGGTGGPGELFF; DNA: TGTGCCAGCAGGGGAGGGACAGGGGGCCCCGGGGAGCTGTTTTTT
D: -; J: TRBJ2-5; size: few; V: TRBV4-1; CDR3: CASSQRPGETQYF; DNA: TGCGCCAGCAGCCAAAGACCGGGAGAGACCCAGTACTTC
D: -; J: TRBJ2-7; size: -; V: TRBV10-2; CDR3: CASSYQGIIYEQYF; DNA: TGCGCCAGCAGTTACCAGGGAATCATCTACGAGCAGTACTTC
D: -; J: TRBJ1-2; size: -; V: TRBV6-1; CDR3: CASSPSTGYYGYTF; DNA: TGTGCCAGCAGTCCCTCGACAGGCTACTATGGCTACACCTTC
D: TRBD2; J: TRBJ2-1; size: -; V: TRBV11-2; CDR3: CASSHGLAGFNEQFF; DNA: TGTGCCAGCAGCCACGGACTAGCGGGTTTCAATGAGCAGTTCTTC
D: -; J: TRBJ1-1; size: -; V: TRBV19; CDR3: CASSSPQLGRTEAFF; DNA: TGTGCCAGTAGTAGCCCCCAGCTCGGGCGAACTGAAGCTTTCTTT
D: -; J: TRBJ1-2; size: many; V: TRBV7-9; CDR3: CASSRRVGDGYTF; DNA: TGTGCCAGCAGCCGTCGGGTAGGGGACGGCTACACCTTC
D: -; J: TRBJ1-1; size: many; V: TRBV12-3/TRBV12-4; CDR3: CASRPGRMNTEAFF; DNA: TGTGCCAGCAGGCCGGGCAGGATGAACACTGAAGCTTTCTTT
D: TRBD1; J: TRBJ1-5; size: few; V: TRBV6-1; CDR3: CASTDRVNQPQHF; DNA: TGTGCCAGCACCGACAGGGTTAATCAGCCCCAGCATTTT
D: -; J: TRBJ1-1; size: -; V: TRBV12-3/TRBV12-4; CDR3: CASSLRPSDSWVTEAFF; DNA: TGTGCCAGCAGTCTTCGACCATCGGATTCCTGGGTGACTGAAGCTTTCTTT
D: -; J: TRBJ2-1; size: -; V: TRBV4-1; CDR3: CASSQPGTRYNEQFF; DNA: TGCGCCAGCAGCCAACCCGGGACACGGTACAATGAGCAGTTCTTC
D: -; J: TRBJ2-5; size: many; V: TRBV10-3; CDR3: CAISARQVEGQYF; DNA: TGTGCCATCAGTGCTCGTCAGGTGGAGGGCCAGTACTTC
D: -; J: TRBJ1-1; size: few; V: TRBV12-3/TRBV12-4; CDR3: CASRPGPQGGVTEAFF; DNA: TGTGCCAGCAGGCCTGGACCTCAGGGAGGGGTCACTGAAGCTTTCTTT
D: TRBD2; J: TRBJ2-2; size: -; V: TRBV7-9; CDR3: CASSRGLAGPGELFF; DNA: TGTGCCAGCAGCCGAGGACTAGCGGGTCCCGGGGAGCTGTTTTTT
D: -; J: TRBJ1-5; size: many; V: TRBV27; CDR3: CASSPHGQGNQPQHF; DNA: TGTGCCAGCAGTCCCCATGGTCAGGGAAATCAGCCCCAGCATTTT
D: -; J: TRBJ1-5; size: few; V: TRBV5-1; CDR3: CASSRTGDDQPQHF; DNA: TGCGCCAGCAGCAGAACCGGGGACGACCAGCCCCAGCATTTT
D: -; J: TRBJ2-2; size: many; V: TRBV11-2; CDR3: CASSQTGGTGELFF; DNA: TGTGCCAGCAGCCAGACAGGAGGCACCGGGGAGCTGTTTTTT
D: TRBD1; J: TRBJ1-1; size: many; V: TRBV3-1; CDR3: CASGRRTGVGTEAFF; DNA: TGTGCCAGCGGGAGACGGACAGGTGTGGGGACTGAAGCTTTCTTT
D: -; J: TRBJ1-1; size: many; V: TRBV12-3/TRBV12-4; CDR3: CASSFKATGTEAFF; DNA: TGTGCCAGCAGTTTTAAGGCCACGGGCACTGAAGCTTTCTTT
D: -; J: TRBJ2-7; size: many; V: TRBV6-5; CDR3: CASSWAGPSSEQYF; DNA: TGTGCCAGCAGTTGGGCCGGGCCATCATCCGAGCAGTACTTC
D: -; J: TRBJ1-5; size: few; V: TRBV10-3; CDR3: CAISETTVLGLSNQPQHF; DNA: TGTGCCATCAGTGAGACGACAGTACTAGGGCTTAGCAATCAGCCCCAGCATTTT
D: -; J: TRBJ2-7; size: many; V: TRBV7-2; CDR3: CASSAAGGYEQYF; DNA: TGTGCCAGCAGCGCCGCGGGTGGGTACGAGCAGTACTTC
D: -; J: TRBJ1-2; size: many; V: TRBV11-2; CDR3: CASSFTRRDYGYTF; DNA: TGTGCCAGCAGCTTTACAAGGAGGGACTATGGCTACACCTTC
D: -; J: TRBJ2-7; size: -; V: TRBV7-9; CDR3: CASSNHLGGDEQYF; DNA: TGTGCCAGCAGCAATCACTTGGGGGGAGACGAGCAGTACTTC
D: -; J: TRBJ1-4; size: many; V: TRBV12-3/TRBV12-4; CDR3: CASSFRFLNEKLFF; DNA: TGTGCCAGCAGTTTTCGGTTTCTTAATGAAAAACTGTTTTTT
D: -; J: TRBJ1-2; size: -; V: TRBV4-3; CDR3: CASSQDGGPGSYTF; DNA: TGCGCCAGCAGCCAAGATGGGGGACCCGGTAGCTACACCTTC
D: TRBD1; J: TRBJ1-5; size: -; V: TRBV28; CDR3: CASRLTGVSQPQHF; DNA: TGTGCCAGCAGGCTAACAGGGGTTAGTCAGCCCCAGCATTTT
D: TRBD1; J: TRBJ1-1; size: few; V: TRBV13; CDR3: CASSMTGGNTEAFF; DNA: TGTGCCAGCAGTATGACAGGGGGAAACACTGAAGCTTTCTTT
D: TRBD1; J: TRBJ2-7; size: many; V: TRBV12-3/TRBV12-4; CDR3: CASSYAPGQGDEQYF; DNA: TGTGCCAGCAGTTACGCGCCCGGACAGGGAGACGAGCAGTACTTC
D: TRBD1; J: TRBJ1-2; size: few; V: TRBV9; CDR3: CASSVGRGTRGYTF; DNA: TGTGCCAGCAGCGTTGGCAGGGGGACTCGTGGCTACACCTTC
D: -; J: TRBJ1-3; size: many; V: TRBV12-3/TRBV12-4; CDR3: CASSGAQGNTIYF; DNA: TGTGCCAGCAGTGGCGCGCAGGGAAACACCATATATTTT
D: -; J: TRBJ2-5; size: -; V: TRBV5-1; CDR3: CASSLGSGTETQYF; DNA: TGCGCCAGCAGCTTGGGTTCGGGGACGGAGACCCAGTACTTC
D: TRBD2; J: TRBJ2-1; size: many; V: TRBV7-2; CDR3: CASSFLAGSNEQFF; DNA: TGTGCCAGCAGCTTTCTAGCGGGGTCCAATGAGCAGTTCTTC
D: TRBD1; J: TRBJ1-1; size: many; V: TRBV20-1; CDR3: CSARAGQGVAFF; DNA: TGCAGTGCTAGAGCGGGGCAGGGGGTTGCTTTCTTT